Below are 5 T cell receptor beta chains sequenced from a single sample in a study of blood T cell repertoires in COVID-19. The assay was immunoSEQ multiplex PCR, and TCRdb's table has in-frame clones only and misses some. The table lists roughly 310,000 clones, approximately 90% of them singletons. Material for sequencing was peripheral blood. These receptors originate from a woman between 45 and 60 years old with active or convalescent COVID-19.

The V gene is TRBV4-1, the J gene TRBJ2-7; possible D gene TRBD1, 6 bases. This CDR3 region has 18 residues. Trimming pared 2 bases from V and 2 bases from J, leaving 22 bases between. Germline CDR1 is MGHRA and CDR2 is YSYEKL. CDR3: CASSQQQQGRTSAYEQYF. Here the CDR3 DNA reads TGCGCCAGCAGCCAACAACAACAGGGAAGAACCAGCGCCTACGAGCAGTACTTC.

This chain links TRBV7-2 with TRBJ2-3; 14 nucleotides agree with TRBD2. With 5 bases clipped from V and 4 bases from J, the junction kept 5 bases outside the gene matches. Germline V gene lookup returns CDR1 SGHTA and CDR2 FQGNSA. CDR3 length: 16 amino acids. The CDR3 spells CASSPGLAGGADTQYF. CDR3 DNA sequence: TGTGCCAGCAGCCCAGGACTAGCGGGAGGAGCAGATACGCAGTATTTT.

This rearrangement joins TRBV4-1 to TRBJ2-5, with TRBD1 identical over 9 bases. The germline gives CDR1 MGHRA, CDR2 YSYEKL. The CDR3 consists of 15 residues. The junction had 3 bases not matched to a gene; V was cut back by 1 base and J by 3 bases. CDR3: CASSQGGTGKETQYF. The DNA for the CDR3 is TGCGCCAGCAGCCAAGGGGGGACAGGGAAAGAGACCCAGTACTTC.

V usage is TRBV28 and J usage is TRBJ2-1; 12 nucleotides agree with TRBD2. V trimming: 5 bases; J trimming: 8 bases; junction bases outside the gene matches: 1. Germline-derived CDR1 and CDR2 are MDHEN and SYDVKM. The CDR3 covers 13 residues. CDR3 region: CASSLAGGDEQFF. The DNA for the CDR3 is TGTGCCAGCAGTCTAGCGGGAGGGGATGAGCAGTTCTTC.

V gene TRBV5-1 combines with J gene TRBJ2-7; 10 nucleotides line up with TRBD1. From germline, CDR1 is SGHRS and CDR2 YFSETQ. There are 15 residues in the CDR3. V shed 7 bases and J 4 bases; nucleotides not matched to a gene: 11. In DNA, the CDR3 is TGCGCCAGCGGGACAGGGGCGAACATTCCGTACGAGCAGTACTTC. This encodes CASGTGANIPYEQYF.